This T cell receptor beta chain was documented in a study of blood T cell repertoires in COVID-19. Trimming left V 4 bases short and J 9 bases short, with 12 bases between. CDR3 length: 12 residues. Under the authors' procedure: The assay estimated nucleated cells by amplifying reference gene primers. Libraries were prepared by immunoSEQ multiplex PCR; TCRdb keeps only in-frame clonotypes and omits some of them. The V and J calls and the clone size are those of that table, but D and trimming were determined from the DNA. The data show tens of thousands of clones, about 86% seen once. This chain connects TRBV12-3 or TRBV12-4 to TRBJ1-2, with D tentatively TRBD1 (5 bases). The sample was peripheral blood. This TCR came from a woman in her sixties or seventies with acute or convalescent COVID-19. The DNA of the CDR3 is TGTGCCAGCAGTTGGGGGGAATACAGCTACACCTTC. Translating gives CASSWGEYSYTF.